This T cell receptor (beta chain) came from a study of T cells in Graves' hyperthyroidism and ophthalmopathy. V lost 0 bases, J lost 7 bases, and 10 bases lay in between. Germline values: CDR1 SGHRS, CDR2 YFSETQ. There are 14 residues in the CDR3. What was amplified from RNA transcripts were TCR beta CDR3 regions. Researchers ran a first-round RT-PCR on the TCR CDR3 using the HTBI primer set. TCRdb recomputed calls from the multiplex PCR reads with MiXCR, one row per CDR3 protein. Found here are around 520,000 distinct CDR3 sequences, around a quarter of them singletons; the top ten hold over 9%. Patients showing uncontrolled infection, other autoimmune disease, pregnancy or lactation were ineligible. On the basis of clinical symptoms, serum thyroxine and TRAb, thyroid ultrasound and orbital computed tomography, diagnoses were made.

This TCR was sampled from a woman aged 25 to 39 with Graves' ophthalmopathy. V and J are TRBV5-1 and TRBJ2-2; no firm D call. Sequencing was carried out using blood. DNA of the CDR3: TGCGCCAGCAGCTTGGACCCCTCACACGGGGAGCTGTTTTTT. As protein: CASSLDPSHGELFF.